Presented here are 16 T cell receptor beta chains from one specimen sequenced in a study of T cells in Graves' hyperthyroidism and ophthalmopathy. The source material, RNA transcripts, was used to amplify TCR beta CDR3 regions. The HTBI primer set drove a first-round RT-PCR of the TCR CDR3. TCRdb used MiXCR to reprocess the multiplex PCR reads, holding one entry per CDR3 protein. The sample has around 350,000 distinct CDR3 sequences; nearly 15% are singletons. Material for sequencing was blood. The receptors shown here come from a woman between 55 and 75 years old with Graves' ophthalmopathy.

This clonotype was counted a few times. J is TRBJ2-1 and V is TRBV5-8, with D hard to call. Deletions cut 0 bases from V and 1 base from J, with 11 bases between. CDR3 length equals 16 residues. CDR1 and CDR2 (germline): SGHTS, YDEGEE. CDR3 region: CASSLEGLVSYNEQFF. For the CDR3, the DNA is TGTGCCAGCAGCTTGGAGGGCCTAGTATCCTACAATGAGCAGTTCTTC.

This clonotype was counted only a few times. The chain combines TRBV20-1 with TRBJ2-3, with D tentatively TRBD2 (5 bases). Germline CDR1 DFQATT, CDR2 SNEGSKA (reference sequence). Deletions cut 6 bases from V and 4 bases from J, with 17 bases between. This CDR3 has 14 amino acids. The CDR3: CSAPDSNAADTQYF. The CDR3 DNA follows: TGCAGTGCCCCGGACTCTAACGCCGCAGATACGCAGTATTTT.

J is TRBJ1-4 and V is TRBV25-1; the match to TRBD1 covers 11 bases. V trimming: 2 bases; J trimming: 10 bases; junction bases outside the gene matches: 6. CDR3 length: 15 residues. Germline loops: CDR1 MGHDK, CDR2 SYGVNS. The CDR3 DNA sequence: TGTGCCAGCAGTGAACCCGGGACAGGGGGAGGAAAACTGTTTTTT. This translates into CASSEPGTGGGKLFF.

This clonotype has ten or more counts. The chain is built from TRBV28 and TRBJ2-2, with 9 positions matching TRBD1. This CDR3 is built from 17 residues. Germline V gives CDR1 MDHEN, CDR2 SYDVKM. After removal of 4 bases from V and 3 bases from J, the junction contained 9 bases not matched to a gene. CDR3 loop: CASSSTGTGLHTGELFF. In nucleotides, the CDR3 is TGTGCCAGCAGTTCGACCGGGACAGGGTTACACACCGGGGAGCTGTTTTTT.

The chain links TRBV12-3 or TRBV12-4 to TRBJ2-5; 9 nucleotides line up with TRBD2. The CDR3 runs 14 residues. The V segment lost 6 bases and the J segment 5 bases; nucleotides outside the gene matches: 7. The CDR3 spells CASRQAGGAETQYF. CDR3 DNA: TGTGCCAGCAGACAAGCGGGAGGTGCGGAGACCCAGTACTTC.

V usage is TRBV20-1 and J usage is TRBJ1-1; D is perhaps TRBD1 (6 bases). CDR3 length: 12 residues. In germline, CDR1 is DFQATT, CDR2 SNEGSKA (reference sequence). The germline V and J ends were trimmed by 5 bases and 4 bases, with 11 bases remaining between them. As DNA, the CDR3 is TGCAGTGCTGGAGCAGGGGTCACTGAAGCTTTCTTT. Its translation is CSAGAGVTEAFF.

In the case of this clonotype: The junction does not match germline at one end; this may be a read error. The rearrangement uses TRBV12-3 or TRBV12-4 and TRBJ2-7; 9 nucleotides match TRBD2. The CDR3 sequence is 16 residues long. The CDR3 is CASSLVVAGVSHEQYF. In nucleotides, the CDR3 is TGTGCCAGCAGTTTAGTCGTAGCGGGAGTCTCCCACGAGCAGTACTTC.

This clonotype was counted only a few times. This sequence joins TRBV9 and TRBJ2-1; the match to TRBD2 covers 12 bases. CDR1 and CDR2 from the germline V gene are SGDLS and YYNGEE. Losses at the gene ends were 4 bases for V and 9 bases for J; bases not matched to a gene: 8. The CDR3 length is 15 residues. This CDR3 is CASSPRLAGDIEQFF. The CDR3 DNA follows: TGTGCCAGCAGCCCCCGACTAGCGGGAGATATTGAGCAGTTCTTC.

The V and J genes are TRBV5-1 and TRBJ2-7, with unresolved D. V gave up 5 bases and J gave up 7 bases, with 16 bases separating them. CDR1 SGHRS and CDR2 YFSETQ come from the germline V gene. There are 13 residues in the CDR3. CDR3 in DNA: TGCGCCAGCAGTTCCCTTCAATCGGGTGAGCAGTACTTC. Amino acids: CASSSLQSGEQYF.

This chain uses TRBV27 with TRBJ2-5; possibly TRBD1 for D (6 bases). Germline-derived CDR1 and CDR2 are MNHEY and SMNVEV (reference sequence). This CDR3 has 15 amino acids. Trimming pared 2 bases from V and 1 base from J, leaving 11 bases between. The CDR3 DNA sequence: TGTGCCAGCAGTTTAACAGGGCCCCCCCAAGAGACCCAGTACTTC. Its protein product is CASSLTGPPQETQYF.

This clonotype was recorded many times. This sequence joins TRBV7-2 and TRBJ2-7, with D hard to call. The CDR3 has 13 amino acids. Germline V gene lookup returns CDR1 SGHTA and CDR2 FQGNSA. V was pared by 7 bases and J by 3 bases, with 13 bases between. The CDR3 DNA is TGTGCCAGCAACTACTTAAGAGGCTACGAGCAGTACTTC. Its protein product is CASNYLRGYEQYF.

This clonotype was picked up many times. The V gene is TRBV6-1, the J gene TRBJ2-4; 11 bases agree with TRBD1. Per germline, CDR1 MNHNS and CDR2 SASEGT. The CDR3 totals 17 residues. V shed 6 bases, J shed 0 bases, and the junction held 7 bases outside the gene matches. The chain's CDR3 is CASREDRGRLAKNIQYF. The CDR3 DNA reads TGTGCCAGCAGGGAGGACAGGGGGCGCTTAGCCAAAAACATTCAGTACTTC.

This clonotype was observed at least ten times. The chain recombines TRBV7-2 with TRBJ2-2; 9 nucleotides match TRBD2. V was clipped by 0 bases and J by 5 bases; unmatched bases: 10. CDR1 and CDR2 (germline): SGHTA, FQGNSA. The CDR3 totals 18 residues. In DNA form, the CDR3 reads TGTGCCAGCAGCTTAGCTAGCGGGAGTCGGTACTTGACCGGGGAGCTGTTTTTT. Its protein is CASSLASGSRYLTGELFF.

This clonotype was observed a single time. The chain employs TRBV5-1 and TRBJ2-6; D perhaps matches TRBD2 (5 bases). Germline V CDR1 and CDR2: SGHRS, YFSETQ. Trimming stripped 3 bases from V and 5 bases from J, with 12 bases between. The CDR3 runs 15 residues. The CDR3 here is CASSSEGSWANVLTF. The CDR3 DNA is TGCGCCAGCAGCTCTGAAGGGAGTTGGGCCAACGTCCTGACTTTC.

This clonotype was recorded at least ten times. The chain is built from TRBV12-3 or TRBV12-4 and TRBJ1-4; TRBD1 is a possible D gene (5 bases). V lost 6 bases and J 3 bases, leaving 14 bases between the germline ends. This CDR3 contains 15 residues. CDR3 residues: CASRAPGTPNEKLFF. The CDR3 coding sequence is TGTGCCAGCAGAGCACCCGGGACCCCTAATGAAAAACTGTTTTTT.

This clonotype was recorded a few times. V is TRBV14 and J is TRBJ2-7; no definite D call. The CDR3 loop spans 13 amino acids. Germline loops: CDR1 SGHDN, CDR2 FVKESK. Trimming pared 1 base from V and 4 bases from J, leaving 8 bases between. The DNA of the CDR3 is TGTGCCAGCAGCCAAGCGGAGTGGTACGAGCAGTACTTC. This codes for CASSQAEWYEQYF.